These 3 T cell receptor beta chains came from one sample sequenced in a study of T cells in Graves' hyperthyroidism and ophthalmopathy. RNA transcripts were the template for amplifying TCR beta CDR3 regions. Researchers ran a first-round RT-PCR on the TCR CDR3 using the HTBI primer set. TCRdb reanalysed the multiplex PCR reads using MiXCR and keeps one entry per CDR3 protein. The repertoire holds a few hundred thousand distinct CDR3 sequences, 15% to 18% seen once, with less than 15% in the top ten. The sequencing input was blood. These receptors all come from a young woman with Graves' hyperthyroidism.

This clonotype showed up many times. This rearrangement joins TRBV18 to TRBJ2-7; TRBD2 might be the D (6 bases). Germline CDR1 is KGHSH and CDR2 is LQKENI. Trimming removed 5 bases at V and 7 bases at J, with 12 bases between. The CDR3 runs to 12 residues. CDR3 nucleotide sequence: TGTGCCAGCTCAGAGCTAGCGACTGAGCAGTACTTC. It translates to CASSELATEQYF.

This clonotype was seen ten or more times. The chain recombines TRBV5-1 with TRBJ1-5, with D uncertain. The CDR3 contains 12 residues. The V end was cut by 2 bases, the J end by 16 bases, with 16 bases between. Germline assignment: CDR1 SGHRS and CDR2 YFSETQ. The CDR3 region has the DNA TGCGCCAGCAGCTTAGACGGAAAGGATCCTCATTTT. Translation: CASSLDGKDPHF.

This clonotype was recorded a few times. This sequence joins TRBV2 and TRBJ2-7, with 8 positions matching TRBD2. CDR1 and CDR2 from the germline V gene are SNHLY and FYNNEI. CDR3 length: 14 amino acids. V lost 4 bases and J lost 5; bases outside the gene matches: 7. The CDR3 reads CASSVAGNLNEQYF. The CDR3 DNA is TGTGCCAGCAGTGTAGCGGGAAACTTGAACGAGCAGTACTTC.